The subject of this entry is one T cell receptor (beta chain). The antigen is not known. Measured with immunoSEQ multiplex PCR; TCRdb has only the in-frame clones, and not every one. In the table there are about 130,000 clones, 89% of which are singletons. Donors were drawn from the roughly 120-subject validation cohort, separate from the approximately 640-subject first cohort. This record comes from a study of cytomegalovirus exposure and HLA in healthy donors. Study-wide findings and caveats: In vitro data verified a few CMV-associated chains as specific for CMV antigens. First-cohort TCR clusters were later found to tend to co-occur in the roughly 110 validation repertoires. Among TCR beta chains, those listed as cytomegalovirus-associated numbered some 170.

The CDR3 has 14 residues. The ends lost 4 bases at V and 3 bases at J; junction bases unmatched: 4. Germline values: CDR1 SGHAT, CDR2 FQNNGV. The V call is TRBV11-2, the J call TRBJ2-3, with TRBD1 matching over 7 bases. The clonotype comes from a man younger than 45 in good health and CMV-seronegative. Source material: PBMCs. CDR3 DNA sequence: TGTGCCAGCAGCTCCAGGGGGACGACAGATACGCAGTATTTT. Its protein is CASSSRGTTDTQYF. The variable domain in full, with the rest retrieved from reference TRBV11-2 and TRBJ2-3, is EAGVAQSPRYKIIEKRQSVAFWCNPISGHATLYWYQQILGQGPKLLIQFQNNGVVDDSQLPKDRFSAERLKGVDSTLKIQPAKLEDSAVYLCASSSRGTTDTQYFGPGTRLTVL.